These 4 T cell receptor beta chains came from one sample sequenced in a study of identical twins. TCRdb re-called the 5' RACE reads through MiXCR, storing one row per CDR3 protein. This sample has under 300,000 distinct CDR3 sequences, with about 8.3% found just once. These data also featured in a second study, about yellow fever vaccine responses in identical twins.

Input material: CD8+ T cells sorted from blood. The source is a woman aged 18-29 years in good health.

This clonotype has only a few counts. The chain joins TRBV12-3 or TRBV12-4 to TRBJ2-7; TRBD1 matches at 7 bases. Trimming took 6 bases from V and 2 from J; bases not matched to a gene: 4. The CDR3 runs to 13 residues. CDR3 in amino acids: CASRATGTYEQYF. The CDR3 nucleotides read TGTGCCAGCAGGGCGACAGGGACCTACGAGCAGTACTTC.

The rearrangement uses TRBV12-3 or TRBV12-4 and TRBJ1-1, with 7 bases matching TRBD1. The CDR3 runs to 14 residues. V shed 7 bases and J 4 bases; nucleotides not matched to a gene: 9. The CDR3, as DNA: TGTGCCAGCATTCCTGCCCCAGGGGGCACTGAAGCTTTCTTT. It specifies CASIPAPGGTEAFF.

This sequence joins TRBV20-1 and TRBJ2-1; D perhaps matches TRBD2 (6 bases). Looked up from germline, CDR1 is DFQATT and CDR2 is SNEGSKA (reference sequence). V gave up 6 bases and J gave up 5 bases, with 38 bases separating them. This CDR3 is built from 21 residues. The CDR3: CSANPQGEVGTGSDQNNEQFF. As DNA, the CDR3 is TGCAGTGCCAACCCCCAAGGGGAGGTAGGAACTGGGAGTGACCAGAACAATGAGCAGTTCTTC.

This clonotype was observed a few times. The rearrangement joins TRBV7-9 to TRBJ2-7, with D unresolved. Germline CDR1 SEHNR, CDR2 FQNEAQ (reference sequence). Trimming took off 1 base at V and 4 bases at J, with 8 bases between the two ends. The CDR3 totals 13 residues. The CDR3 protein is CASSLGQQYEQYF. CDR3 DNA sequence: TGTGCCAGCAGCTTAGGCCAGCAGTACGAGCAGTACTTC.